This T cell receptor beta chain was captured in a study of CD8+CD57+ T cells in acquired aplastic anemia. Overall study: Sorted cells (CD4+ and CD8+) yielded DNA amounts that averaged roughly 3 ug.

By flow cytometry, patients selected for sequencing had shown an expansion of CD8+CD57+ cells. The CDR3 is 14 residues long. Germline CDR1 is DFQATT and CDR2 is SNEGSKA (reference sequence). CDR3 and TCR beta VDJ profiling relied on genomic DNA as the template. TCRdb used MiXCR to reprocess the reads, holding one entry per CDR3 protein. Of 160,000 or so distinct CDR3 sequences listed, roughly 50% are singletons. On this clonotype: Lacking the conserved final phenylalanine or tryptophan, this CDR3 likely reflects a read error.

V usage is TRBV20-1 and J usage is TRBJ2-2; 7 bases align to TRBD2. The sequence was collected from a human donor with aplastic anemia. Sequencing used sorted CD4+, CD8+, or CD8+CD57+ T cells (not recorded which) from PBMCs. CDR3 in amino acids: CGASGRAVSGELFC. The CDR3 coding sequence is TGCGGTGCCTCGGGGAGGGCGGTAAGCGGGGAGCTGTTTTGT.